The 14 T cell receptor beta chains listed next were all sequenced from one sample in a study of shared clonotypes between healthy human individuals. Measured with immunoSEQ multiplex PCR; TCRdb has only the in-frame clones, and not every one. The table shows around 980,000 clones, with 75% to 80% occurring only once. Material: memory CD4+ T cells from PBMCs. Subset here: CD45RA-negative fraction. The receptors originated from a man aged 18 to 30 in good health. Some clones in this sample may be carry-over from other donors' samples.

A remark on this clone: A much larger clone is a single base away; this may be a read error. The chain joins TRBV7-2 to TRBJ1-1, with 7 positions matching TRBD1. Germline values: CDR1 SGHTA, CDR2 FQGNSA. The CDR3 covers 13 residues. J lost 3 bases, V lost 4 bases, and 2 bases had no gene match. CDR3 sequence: CASSSDRYTEAFF. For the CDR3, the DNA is TGTGCCAGCAGCTCGGACAGGTACACTGAAGCTTTCTTT.

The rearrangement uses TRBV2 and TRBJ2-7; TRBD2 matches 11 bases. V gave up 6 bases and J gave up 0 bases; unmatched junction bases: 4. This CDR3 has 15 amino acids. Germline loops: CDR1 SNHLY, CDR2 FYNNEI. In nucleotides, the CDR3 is TGTGCCAGCAGGGTAGCGGGAGGGAGCTCCTACGAGCAGTACTTC. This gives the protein CASRVAGGSSYEQYF.

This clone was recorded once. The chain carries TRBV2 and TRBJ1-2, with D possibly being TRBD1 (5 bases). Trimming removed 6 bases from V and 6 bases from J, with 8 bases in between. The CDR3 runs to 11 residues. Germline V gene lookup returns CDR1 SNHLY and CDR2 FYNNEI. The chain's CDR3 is CASSQGNGYTF. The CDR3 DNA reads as TGTGCCAGCAGCCAGGGAAATGGCTACACCTTC.

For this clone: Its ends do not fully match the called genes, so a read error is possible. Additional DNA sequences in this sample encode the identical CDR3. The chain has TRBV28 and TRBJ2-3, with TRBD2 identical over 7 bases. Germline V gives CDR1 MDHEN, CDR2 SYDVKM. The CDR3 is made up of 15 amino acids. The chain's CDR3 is CASSPPGAGRDTQYF. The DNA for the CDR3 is TGTGCCAGCAGTCCCCCAGGAGCGGGACGGGATACGCAGTACTTT.

DNA for the CDR3: TGCGCCAGCAGCCAAGCCAGGGGGTGGGACCAGTATTTT. It yields the protein CASSQARGWDQYF. The chain employs TRBV4-3 and TRBJ2-3; 7 bases map to TRBD1. The length of the CDR3 is 13 residues. In germline, CDR1 is LGHNA, CDR2 YSLEER. With V trimmed by 1 base and J by 12 bases, 7 bases remained unmatched.

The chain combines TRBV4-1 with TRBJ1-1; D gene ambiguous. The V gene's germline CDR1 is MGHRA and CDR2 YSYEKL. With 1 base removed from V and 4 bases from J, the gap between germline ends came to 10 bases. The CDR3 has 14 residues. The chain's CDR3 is CASSQVRSGTEAFF. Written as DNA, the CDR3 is TGCGCCAGCAGCCAAGTTCGGTCGGGCACTGAAGCTTTCTTT.

CDR3 coding DNA: TGTGCCAGCAGTACCACCCGGGGACTGACGAGGGCTTTCTTT. Translated, it gives CASSTTRGLTRAFF. V is TRBV28 and J is TRBJ1-1, with D perhaps TRBD1 (5 bases). V was cut by 5 bases and J by 11 bases, with 21 bases left in between. The V gene's germline CDR1 is MDHEN and CDR2 SYDVKM. This CDR3 has 14 residues.

Written as DNA, the CDR3 is TGTGCCAGCAGTGGCCCCAGAGGGACATCATATAGCAATCAGCCCCAGCATTTT. Amino acid sequence: CASSGPRGTSYSNQPQHF. The rearrangement links TRBV6-1 to TRBJ1-5, with D tentatively TRBD1 (6 bases). Germline CDR1 MNHNS, CDR2 SASEGT. V was trimmed by 4 bases and J by 0 bases, leaving 19 bases between them. The CDR3 has 18 amino acids.

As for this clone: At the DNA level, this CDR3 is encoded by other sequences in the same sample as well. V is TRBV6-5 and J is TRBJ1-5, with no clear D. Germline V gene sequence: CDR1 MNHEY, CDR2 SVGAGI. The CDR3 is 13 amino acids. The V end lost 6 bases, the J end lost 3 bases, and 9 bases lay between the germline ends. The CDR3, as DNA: TGTGCCAGCAGGACCGGGGACAATCAGCCCCAGCATTTT. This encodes CASRTGDNQPQHF.

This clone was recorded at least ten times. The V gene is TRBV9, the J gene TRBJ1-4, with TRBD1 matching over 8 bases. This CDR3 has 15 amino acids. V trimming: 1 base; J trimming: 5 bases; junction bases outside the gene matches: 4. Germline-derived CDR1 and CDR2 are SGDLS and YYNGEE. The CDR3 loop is CASSVKGQANEKLFF. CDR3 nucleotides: TGTGCCAGCAGCGTAAAGGGACAGGCGAATGAAAAACTGTTTTTT.

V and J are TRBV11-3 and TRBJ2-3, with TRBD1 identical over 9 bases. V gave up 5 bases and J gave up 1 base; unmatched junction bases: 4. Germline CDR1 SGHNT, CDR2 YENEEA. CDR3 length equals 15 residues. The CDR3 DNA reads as TGTGCCAGCAGCGTGGGACAGGGAGGCACAGATACGCAGTATTTT. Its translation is CASSVGQGGTDTQYF.

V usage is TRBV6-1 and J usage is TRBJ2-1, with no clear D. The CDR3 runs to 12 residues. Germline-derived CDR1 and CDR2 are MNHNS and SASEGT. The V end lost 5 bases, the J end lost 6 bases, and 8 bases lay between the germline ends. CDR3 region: CASSRTPNEQFF. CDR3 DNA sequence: TGTGCCAGCAGTCGGACCCCCAATGAGCAGTTCTTC.

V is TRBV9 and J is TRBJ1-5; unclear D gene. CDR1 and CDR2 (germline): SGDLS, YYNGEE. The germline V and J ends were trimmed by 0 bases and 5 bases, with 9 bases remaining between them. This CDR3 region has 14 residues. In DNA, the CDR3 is TGTGCCAGCAGCGTAGGCGACGGCGATCAGCCCCAGCATTTT. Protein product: CASSVGDGDQPQHF.

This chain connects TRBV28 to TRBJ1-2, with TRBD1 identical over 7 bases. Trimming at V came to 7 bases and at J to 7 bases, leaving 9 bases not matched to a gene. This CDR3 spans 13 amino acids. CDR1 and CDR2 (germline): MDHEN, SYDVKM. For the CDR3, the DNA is TGTGCCAGCACAGACAGGGAGCAGAGTGGCTACACCTTC. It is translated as CASTDREQSGYTF.